The source of this TCR beta chain is a study of cytomegalovirus exposure and HLA in healthy donors. PCR employed 60 Vbeta and 13 Jbeta primers. Only in-frame clones appear in the TCRdb table, and some are missing; sequencing was by immunoSEQ multiplex PCR. The repertoire holds 100,000 to 150,000 clones, with approximately 78% as singletons. Germline V gives CDR1 KGHSH, CDR2 LQKENI. The CDR3 is made up of 15 amino acids. The V end was cut by 2 bases, the J end by 9 bases, with 19 bases between. This receptor was identified in a man aged 30-40 years in good health and CMV-seropositive. This chain links TRBV18 with TRBJ2-5; TRBD2 is a possible D gene (6 bases). The specimen sequenced was PBMCs. The CDR3 region has the DNA TGTGCCAGCTCACCAGGTCGGGAGAGACTTTTGGCCCAGTACTTC. Residues: CASSPGRERLLAQYF.